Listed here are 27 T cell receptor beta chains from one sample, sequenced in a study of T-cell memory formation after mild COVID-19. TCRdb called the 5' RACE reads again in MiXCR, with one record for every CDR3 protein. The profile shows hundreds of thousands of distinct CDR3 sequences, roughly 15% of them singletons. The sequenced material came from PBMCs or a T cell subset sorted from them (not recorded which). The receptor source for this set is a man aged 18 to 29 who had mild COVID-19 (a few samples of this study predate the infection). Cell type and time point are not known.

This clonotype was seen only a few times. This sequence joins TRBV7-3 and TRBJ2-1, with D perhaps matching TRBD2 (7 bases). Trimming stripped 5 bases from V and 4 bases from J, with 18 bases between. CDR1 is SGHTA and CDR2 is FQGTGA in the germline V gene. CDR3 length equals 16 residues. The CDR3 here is CASSDLRGGEYNEQFF. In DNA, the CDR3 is TGTGCCAGCAGCGACCTTCGAGGGGGGGAATACAATGAGCAGTTCTTC.

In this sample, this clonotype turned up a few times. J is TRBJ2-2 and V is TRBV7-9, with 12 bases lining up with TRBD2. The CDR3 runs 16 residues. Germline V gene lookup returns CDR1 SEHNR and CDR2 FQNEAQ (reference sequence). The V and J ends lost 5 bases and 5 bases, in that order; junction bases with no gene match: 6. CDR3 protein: CASSARLAGDTGELFF. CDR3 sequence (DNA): TGTGCCAGCAGCGCCCGACTAGCGGGGGATACCGGGGAGCTGTTTTTT.

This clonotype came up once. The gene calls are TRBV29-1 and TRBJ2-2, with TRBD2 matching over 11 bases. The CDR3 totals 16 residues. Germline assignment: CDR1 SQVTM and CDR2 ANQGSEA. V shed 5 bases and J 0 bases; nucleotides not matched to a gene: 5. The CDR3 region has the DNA TGCAGCGTTCGGTCTAGCGGGGGGTCGAACACCGGGGAGCTGTTTTTT. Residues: CSVRSSGGSNTGELFF.

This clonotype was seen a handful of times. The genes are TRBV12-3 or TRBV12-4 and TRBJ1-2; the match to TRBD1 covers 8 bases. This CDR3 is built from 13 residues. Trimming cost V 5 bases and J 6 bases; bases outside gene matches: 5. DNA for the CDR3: TGTGCCAGCAGTATTGACAGGGGAAATGGCTACACCTTC. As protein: CASSIDRGNGYTF.

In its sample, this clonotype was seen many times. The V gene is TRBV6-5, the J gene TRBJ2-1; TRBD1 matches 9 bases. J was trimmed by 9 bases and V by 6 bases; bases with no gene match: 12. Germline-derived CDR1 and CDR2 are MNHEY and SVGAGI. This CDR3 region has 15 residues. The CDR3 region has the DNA TGTGCCAGCAGCCCACGCGGGACAGGGCATCGTGAGCAGTTCTTC. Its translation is CASSPRGTGHREQFF.

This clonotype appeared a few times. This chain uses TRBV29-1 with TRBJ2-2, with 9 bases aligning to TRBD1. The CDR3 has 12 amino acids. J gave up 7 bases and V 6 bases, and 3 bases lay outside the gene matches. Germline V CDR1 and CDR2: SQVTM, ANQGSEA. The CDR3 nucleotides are TGCAGCGTGGGACAGGGAAACGGGGAGCTGTTTTTT. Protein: CSVGQGNGELFF.

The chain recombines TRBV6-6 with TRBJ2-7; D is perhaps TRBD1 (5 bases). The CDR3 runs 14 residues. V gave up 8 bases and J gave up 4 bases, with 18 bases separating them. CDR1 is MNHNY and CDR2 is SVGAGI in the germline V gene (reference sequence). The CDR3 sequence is CASALGQITYEQYF. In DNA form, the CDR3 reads TGTGCCAGCGCACTGGGGCAGATTACTTACGAGCAGTACTTC.

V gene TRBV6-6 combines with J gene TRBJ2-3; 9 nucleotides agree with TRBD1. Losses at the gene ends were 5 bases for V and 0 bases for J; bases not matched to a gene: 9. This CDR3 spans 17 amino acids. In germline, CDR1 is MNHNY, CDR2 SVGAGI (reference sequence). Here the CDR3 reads CASSRQGGLTSTDTQYF. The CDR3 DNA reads TGTGCCAGCAGTCGACAGGGGGGTTTAACCAGCACAGATACGCAGTATTTT.

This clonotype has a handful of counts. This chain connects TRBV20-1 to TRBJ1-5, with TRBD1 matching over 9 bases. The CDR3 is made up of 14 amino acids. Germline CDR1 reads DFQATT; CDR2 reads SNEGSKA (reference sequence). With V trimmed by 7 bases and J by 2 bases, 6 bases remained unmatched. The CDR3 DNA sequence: TGCAGTGGAATCCGGGACAGGGGCAATCAGCCCCAGCATTTT. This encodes CSGIRDRGNQPQHF.

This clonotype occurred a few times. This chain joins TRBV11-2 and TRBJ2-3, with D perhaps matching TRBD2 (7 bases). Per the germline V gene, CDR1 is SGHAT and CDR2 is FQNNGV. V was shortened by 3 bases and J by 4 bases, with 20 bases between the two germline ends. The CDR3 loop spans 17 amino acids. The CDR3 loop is CASSFLASGGAADTQYF. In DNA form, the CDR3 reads TGTGCCAGCAGCTTCTTAGCATCTGGGGGGGCCGCAGATACGCAGTATTTT.

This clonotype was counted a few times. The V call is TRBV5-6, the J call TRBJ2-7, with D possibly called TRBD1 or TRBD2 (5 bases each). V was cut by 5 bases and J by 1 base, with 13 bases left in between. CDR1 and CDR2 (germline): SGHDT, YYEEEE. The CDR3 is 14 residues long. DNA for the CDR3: TGTGCCAGCAGGGCCGGGACCTCGTCCTACGAGCAGTACGTC. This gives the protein CASRAGTSSYEQYV.

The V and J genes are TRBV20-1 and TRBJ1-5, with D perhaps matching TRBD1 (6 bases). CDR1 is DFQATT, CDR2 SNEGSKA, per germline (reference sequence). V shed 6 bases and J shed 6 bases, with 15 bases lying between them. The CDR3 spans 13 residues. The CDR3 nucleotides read TGCAGTGCGGAGACAGGTGGTCCTCAGCCCCAGCATTTT. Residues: CSAETGGPQPQHF.

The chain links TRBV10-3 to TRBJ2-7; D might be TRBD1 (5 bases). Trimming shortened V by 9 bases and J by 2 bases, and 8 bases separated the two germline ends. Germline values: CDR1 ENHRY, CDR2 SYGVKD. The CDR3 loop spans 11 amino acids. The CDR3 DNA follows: TGTGCCATAACCAGGGCCTACGAGCAGTACTTC. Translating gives CAITRAYEQYF.

The CDR3 coding sequence is TGTGCCACCAGCAGGGGGGGACTAGCGGCTCAAGAGACCCAGTACTTC. This sequence encodes CATSRGGLAAQETQYF. V usage is TRBV15 and J usage is TRBJ2-5; 11 nucleotides align to TRBD2. This CDR3 comprises 16 residues. V shed 3 bases, J shed 2 bases, and the junction held 5 bases outside the gene matches. CDR1 and CDR2 (germline): LNHNV, YYDKDF (reference sequence).

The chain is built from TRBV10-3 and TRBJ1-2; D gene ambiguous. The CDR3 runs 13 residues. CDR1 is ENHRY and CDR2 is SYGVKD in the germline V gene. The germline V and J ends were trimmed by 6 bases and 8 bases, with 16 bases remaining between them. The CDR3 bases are TGTGCCATCAGGGACCCAACCGCGCTCGGCTACACCTTC. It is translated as CAIRDPTALGYTF.

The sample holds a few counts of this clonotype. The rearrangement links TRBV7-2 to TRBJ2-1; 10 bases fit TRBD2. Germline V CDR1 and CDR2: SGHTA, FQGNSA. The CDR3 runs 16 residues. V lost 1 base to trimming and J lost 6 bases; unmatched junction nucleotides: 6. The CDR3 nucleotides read TGTGCCAGCAGCTTAGAGTTGGCTAGCGGGGGCAATGAGCAGTTCTTC. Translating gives CASSLELASGGNEQFF.

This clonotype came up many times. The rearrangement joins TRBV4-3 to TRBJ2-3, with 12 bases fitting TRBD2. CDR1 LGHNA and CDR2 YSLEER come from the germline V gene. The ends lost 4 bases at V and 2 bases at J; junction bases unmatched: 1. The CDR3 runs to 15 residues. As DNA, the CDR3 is TGCGCCAGCAGCCGGACTAGCGGGGTCACAGATACGCAGTATTTT. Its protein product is CASSRTSGVTDTQYF.

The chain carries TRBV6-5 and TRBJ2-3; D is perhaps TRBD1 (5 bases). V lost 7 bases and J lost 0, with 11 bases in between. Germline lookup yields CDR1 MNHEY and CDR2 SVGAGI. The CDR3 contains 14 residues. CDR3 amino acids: CASKGRVSTDTQYF. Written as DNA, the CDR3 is TGTGCCAGCAAGGGGCGCGTTAGCACAGATACGCAGTATTTT.

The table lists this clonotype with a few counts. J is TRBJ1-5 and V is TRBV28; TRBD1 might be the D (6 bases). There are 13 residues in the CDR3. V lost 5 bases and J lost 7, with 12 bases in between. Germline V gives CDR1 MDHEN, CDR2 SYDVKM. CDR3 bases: TGTGCCAGCAGTCCACAGGGATGGCAGCCCCAGCATTTT. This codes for CASSPQGWQPQHF.

The CDR3 loop reads CASSPRHLTSYNSPLHF. The CDR3 bases are TGTGCCAGCAGTCCCCGACACCTTACATCCTATAATTCACCCCTCCACTTT. This chain uses TRBV6-5 with TRBJ1-6; D is ambiguous. The V and J ends lost 5 bases and 1 base respectively, with 15 bases between them. Germline-derived CDR1 and CDR2 are MNHEY and SVGAGI. This CDR3 spans 17 amino acids.

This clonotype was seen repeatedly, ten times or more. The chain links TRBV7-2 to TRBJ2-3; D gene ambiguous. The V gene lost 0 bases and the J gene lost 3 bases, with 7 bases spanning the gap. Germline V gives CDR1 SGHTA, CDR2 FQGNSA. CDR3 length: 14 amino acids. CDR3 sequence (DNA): TGTGCCAGCAGCTTAGCCCTAGGAACAGATACGCAGTATTTT. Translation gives CASSLALGTDTQYF.

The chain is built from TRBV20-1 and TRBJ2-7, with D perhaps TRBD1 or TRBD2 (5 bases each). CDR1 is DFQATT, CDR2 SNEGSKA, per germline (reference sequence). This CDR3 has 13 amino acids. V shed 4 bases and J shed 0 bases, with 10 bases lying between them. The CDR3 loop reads CSATGASSYEQYF. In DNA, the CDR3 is TGCAGTGCTACCGGGGCTTCCTCCTACGAGCAGTACTTC.

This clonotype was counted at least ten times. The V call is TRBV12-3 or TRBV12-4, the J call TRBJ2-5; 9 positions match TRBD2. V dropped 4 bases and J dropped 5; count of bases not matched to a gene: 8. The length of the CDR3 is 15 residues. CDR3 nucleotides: TGTGCCAGCAGTTCCTCTAGCGGGGCACGGGAGACCCAGTACTTC. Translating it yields CASSSSSGARETQYF.

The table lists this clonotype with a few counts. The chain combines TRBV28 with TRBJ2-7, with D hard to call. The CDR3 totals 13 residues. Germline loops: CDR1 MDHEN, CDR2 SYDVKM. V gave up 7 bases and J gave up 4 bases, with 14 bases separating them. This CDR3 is CASITGLKYEQYV. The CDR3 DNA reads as TGTGCCAGCATCACCGGTCTGAAATACGAGCAGTACGTC.

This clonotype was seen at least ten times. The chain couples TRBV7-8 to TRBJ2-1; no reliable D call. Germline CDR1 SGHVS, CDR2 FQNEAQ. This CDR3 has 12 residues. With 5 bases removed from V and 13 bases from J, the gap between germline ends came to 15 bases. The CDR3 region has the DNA TGTGCCAGCAGCCCTCGGTCCCATCGACAGTTCTTC. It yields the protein CASSPRSHRQFF.

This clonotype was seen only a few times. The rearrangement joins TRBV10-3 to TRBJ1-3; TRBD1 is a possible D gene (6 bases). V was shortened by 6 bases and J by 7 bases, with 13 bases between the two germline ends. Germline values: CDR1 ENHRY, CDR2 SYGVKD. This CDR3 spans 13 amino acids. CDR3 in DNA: TGTGCCATCAGACCAGGGGACGACAACACCATATATTTT. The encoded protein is CAIRPGDDNTIYF.

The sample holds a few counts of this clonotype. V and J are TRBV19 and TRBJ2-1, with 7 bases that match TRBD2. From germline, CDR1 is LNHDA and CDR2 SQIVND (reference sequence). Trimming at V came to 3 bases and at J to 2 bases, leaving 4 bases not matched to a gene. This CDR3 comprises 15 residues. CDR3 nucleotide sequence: TGTGCCAGTAGTATTTCTAGCGGAGCCTACAATGAGCAGTTCTTC. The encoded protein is CASSISSGAYNEQFF.